This T cell receptor beta chain was identified in a study of blood T cell repertoires in COVID-19 (dated by TCRdb to between 2020 and 2021). Looking at the study overall: The collaborator samples originated in the United States, Italy and Spain and spanned the acute and convalescent phases of COVID-19. Subjects who had been exposed to COVID-19, were actively infected with it, or had recovered from it provided the deeply sampled blood TCRbeta repertoires that made up the dataset. The prospective study material was composed of cDNA or gDNA derived from T cells, B-cell-depleted T cells, or PBMCs. Where available, HLA class I and class II types were obtained from metadata supplied by the sample provider rather than from assay-based typing. The repertoires were made available in a free public database intended to serve as a resource for research on the immune response to SARS-CoV-2. A de-identified subject ID, COVID-19 status, age in years and sex were almost always included in the sample metadata. Samples were obtained from the ongoing ImmuneRACE study (first 160 participants) and from about 1,300 subjects provided by 6 global collaborators.

Spanning cysteine to phenylalanine, the CDR3 consists of 14 amino acids. Only the CDR3 region is kept as DNA, spanning 42 bases read in frame from base 1. Reading the germline V gene gives CDR1 MRHNA and CDR2 SNTAGT. V was cut back by 0 bases and J by 5 bases, leaving a gap of 7 bases between them. At one collaborating source in Seattle, patients were enrolled during active infection and were followed longitudinally through the course of disease. Whole blood was collected in K2EDTA tubes by collaborating institutions according to the institutions' own protocols. Collaborator samples were shipped for TCRbeta analysis as frozen whole blood, isolated PBMCs, or DNA extracted from either sample type. The immunoSEQ Assay, a bias-controlled multiplex PCR, was used to amplify TCRbeta CDR3 regions from genomic DNA. The authors' analysis ran thus. Within the assay, amplification of reference gene primers was used to estimate how many nucleated cells each sample contained. To quantify the absolute abundance of each unique TCRbeta CDR3 rearrangement, sequence reads were collapsed and filtered. For each sample, productive Simpson clonality was calculated by taking the square root of Simpson's diversity index across productive rearrangements. The immuneACCESS repertoire file appears here via TCRdb, limited to in-frame rearrangements. These files lack a portion of the clones; in checked studies, under half of the deficit traces to unresolved V genes, and the cause of the others is not known. V and J calls plus clone size are reproduced from that table; the DNA served to infer D and trimming. A total of 300,000 to 400,000 clones appear in this sample, over 80% of them only once. The top ten clonotypes cover roughly 9.9% of the sample.

The full study reports these points: How much clinical and demographic metadata was included differed by source and by participant, and the metadata was provided uncurated.

Comment on this clone: Which antigen it targets is not known. Base qualities are not at hand, and no much larger clone is one base apart.

The TCR sequence derives from a man aged 30 to 39 with COVID-19, enrolled during active disease. The sample taken for sequencing was peripheral blood. The sequence links TRBV6-4 to TRBJ2-2; the D gene lacks a confident call. In nucleotides, the sequence is TGTGCCAGCAGTGACTCTCCCGGGACCGGGGAGCTGTTTTTT. Translation gives CASSDSPGTGELFF.